This is a list of T cell receptor beta chains from one sample in a study of shared clonotypes between healthy human individuals. Clones were read by immunoSEQ multiplex PCR, and TCRdb kept only the in-frame ones, dropping some. The sample consists of 950,000 to 1,100,000 clones, approximately 80% of them appearing once. The sequenced material came from memory CD4+ T cells from PBMCs. The receptors were gathered from a man aged 18 to 30 in good health. Some clones in this sample may be carry-over from other donors' samples. Both conserved end residues are part of each CDR3. A D gene is named only where the DNA matches it firmly.

CDR3aa	d_gene	v_gene	j_gene
CASFTGKNTIYF	.	TRBV18	TRBJ1-3
CASSLSGSADTQYF	TRBD2	TRBV5-1	TRBJ2-3
CSAYRSSIQYF	.	TRBV20-1	TRBJ2-4
CASKASGSSVEQFF	TRBD2	TRBV2	TRBJ2-1
CASSLGGALNTGELFF	.	TRBV11-3	TRBJ2-2
CSVLLSGGGGVYYEQYF	.	TRBV29-1	TRBJ2-7
CASSSITGTSSRETQYF	TRBD2	TRBV11-2	TRBJ2-5
CASANWGPGETQYF	.	TRBV5-1	TRBJ2-5
CASSERVRSNQPQHF	.	TRBV2	TRBJ1-5
CATSRGADQETQYF	.	TRBV15	TRBJ2-5
CASSQECGGFSQPQHF	.	TRBV23-1	TRBJ1-5
CASSQATRVRGYTF	.	TRBV4-1	TRBJ1-2
CASSVGTGNYGYTF	.	TRBV2	TRBJ1-2
CASSLKRSYEQYF	.	TRBV13	TRBJ2-7
CASSSLLPFSGRNTGELFF	TRBD2	TRBV27	TRBJ2-2
CASSHGYNYGYTF	.	TRBV7-2	TRBJ1-2
CASSLGDTTEAFF	.	TRBV5-1	TRBJ1-1
CASSTADTSSGNTIYF	.	TRBV5-5	TRBJ1-3
CASSKGHPTSYEQYF	.	TRBV7-9	TRBJ2-7
CASSSYPGENTEAFF	.	TRBV18	TRBJ1-1
CASSQERQPKDTQYF	.	TRBV4-1	TRBJ2-3
CSVGVNNYGYTF	.	TRBV29-1	TRBJ1-2
CASSLALRAADTQYF	.	TRBV7-2	TRBJ2-3
CASSAVAGRSSYEQYF	.	TRBV6-1	TRBJ2-7
CASSLTNNQETQYF	.	TRBV7-2	TRBJ2-5
CASSSNLFSYEQYF	.	TRBV19	TRBJ2-7
CAGRDFGTLTDTQYF	.	TRBV30	TRBJ2-3
CAIGDSGQPQHF	.	TRBV25-1	TRBJ1-5
CASSKAGDSTGELFF	TRBD2	TRBV28	TRBJ2-2
CASSSLRQGSKNIQYF	.	TRBV6-5	TRBJ2-4
CASSLTSGRAYNEQFF	TRBD2	TRBV9	TRBJ2-1
CASSLRGALSGNTIYF	.	TRBV28	TRBJ1-3
CASSLTTSGGPHTQYF	TRBD2	TRBV7-3	TRBJ2-3
CASSLEQGETQYF	.	TRBV7-2	TRBJ2-5
CSVFAGGETQYF	TRBD2	TRBV29-1	TRBJ2-5
CASSPDTTGELFF	.	TRBV5-6	TRBJ2-2
CASIPTLGGTRAFF	.	TRBV25-1	TRBJ1-1
CASSVPGRETQYF	.	TRBV6-5	TRBJ2-5
CASNRHRGSGANVLTF	TRBD1	TRBV19	TRBJ2-6
CASSQTGLGGYEQYF	TRBD2	TRBV4-2	TRBJ2-7
CASSLVGSQTQYF	.	TRBV5-1	TRBJ2-5
CASKDSGRSGEQFF	TRBD2	TRBV19	TRBJ2-1
CASSPIDLYSNQPQHF	.	TRBV28	TRBJ1-5
CASSMDSSSTDTQYF	.	TRBV11-3	TRBJ2-3
CASSEYRDQETQYF	.	TRBV25-1	TRBJ2-5
CACDRSSGNQETQYF	TRBD2	TRBV30	TRBJ2-5
CASSLTLAGVAGELFF	TRBD2	TRBV5-1	TRBJ2-2
CASSYGDSTEAFF	.	TRBV6-5	TRBJ1-1
CAWSLYGFAKLFF	.	TRBV30	TRBJ1-4
CASSQEEVTEAFF	.	TRBV18	TRBJ1-1
CASSPGWSSYNEQFF	.	TRBV14	TRBJ2-1